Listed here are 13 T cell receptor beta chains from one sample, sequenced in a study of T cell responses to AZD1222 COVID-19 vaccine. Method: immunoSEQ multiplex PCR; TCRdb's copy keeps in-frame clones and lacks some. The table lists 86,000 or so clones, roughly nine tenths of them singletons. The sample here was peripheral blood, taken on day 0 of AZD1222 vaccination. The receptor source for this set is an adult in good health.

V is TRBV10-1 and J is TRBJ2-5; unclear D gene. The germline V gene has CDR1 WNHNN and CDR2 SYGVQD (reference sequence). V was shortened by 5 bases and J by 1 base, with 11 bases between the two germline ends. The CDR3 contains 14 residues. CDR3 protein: CASSSTGSQETQYF. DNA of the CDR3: TGCGCCAGCAGTTCTACCGGGTCCCAAGAGACCCAGTACTTC.

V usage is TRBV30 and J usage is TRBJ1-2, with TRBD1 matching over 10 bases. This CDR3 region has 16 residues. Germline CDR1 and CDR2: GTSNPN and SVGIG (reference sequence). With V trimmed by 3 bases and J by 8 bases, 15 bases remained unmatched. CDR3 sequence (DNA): TGTGCCTGGAGACAAGAGCCCGGGACAGGGGATAAGGGCTACACCTTC. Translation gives CAWRQEPGTGDKGYTF.

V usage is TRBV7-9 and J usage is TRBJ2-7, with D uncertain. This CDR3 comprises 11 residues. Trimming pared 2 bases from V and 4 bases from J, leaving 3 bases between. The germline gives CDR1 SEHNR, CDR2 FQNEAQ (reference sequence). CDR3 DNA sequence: TGTGCCAGCAGCTTATTTTACGAGCAGTACTTC. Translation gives CASSLFYEQYF.

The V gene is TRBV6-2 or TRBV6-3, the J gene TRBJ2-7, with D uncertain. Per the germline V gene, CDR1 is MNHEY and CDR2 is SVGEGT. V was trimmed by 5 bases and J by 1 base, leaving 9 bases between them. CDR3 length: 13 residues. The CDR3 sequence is CASSRAQSYEQYF. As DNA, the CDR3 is TGTGCCAGCAGTCGGGCCCAGTCCTACGAGCAGTACTTC.

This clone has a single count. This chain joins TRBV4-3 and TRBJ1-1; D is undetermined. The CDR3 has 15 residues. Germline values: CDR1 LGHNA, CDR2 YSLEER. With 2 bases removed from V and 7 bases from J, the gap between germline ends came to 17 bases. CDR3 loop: CASSQSRHSKLEAFF. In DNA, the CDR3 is TGCGCCAGCAGCCAATCGAGACACAGCAAGCTTGAAGCTTTCTTT.

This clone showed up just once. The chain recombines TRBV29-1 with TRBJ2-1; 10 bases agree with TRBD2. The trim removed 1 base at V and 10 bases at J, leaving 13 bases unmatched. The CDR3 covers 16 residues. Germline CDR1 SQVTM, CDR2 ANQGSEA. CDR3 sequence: CSVEGASGGPSGEQFF. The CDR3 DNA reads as TGCAGCGTTGAAGGGGCTAGCGGGGGACCTTCGGGGGAGCAGTTCTTC.

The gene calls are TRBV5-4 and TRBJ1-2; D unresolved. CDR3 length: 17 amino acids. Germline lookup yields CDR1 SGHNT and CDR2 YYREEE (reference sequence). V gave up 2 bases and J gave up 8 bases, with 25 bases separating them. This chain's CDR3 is CASSLIRTESGSGGYTF. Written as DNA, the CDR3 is TGTGCCAGCAGCTTAATCAGGACGGAGTCGGGTTCTGGAGGCTACACCTTC.

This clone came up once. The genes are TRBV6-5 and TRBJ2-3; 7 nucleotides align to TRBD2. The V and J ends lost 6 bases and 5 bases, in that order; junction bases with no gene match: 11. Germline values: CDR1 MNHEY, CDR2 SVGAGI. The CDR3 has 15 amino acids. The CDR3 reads CASSITGGRGDTQYF. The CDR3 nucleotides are TGTGCCAGCAGCATTACGGGAGGCCGGGGAGATACGCAGTATTTT.

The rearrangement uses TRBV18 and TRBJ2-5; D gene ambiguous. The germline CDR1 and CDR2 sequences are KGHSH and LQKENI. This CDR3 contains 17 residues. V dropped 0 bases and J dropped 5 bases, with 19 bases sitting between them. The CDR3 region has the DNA TGTGCCAGCTCACCACCGGGTTACGTGAGCTTGAGGGAGACCCAGTACTTC. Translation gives CASSPPGYVSLRETQYF.

DNA for the CDR3: TGCGCCAGCAGCCAAGCGGCGGCGGTTTTAACGCCCCAGCATTTT. It codes for CASSQAAAVLTPQHF. The chain uses TRBV4-1 and TRBJ1-5; no reliable D call. The CDR3 is 15 residues long. CDR1 is MGHRA and CDR2 is YSYEKL in the germline V gene. The ends were cut back, 1 base at V and 9 bases at J, with 16 bases in the middle.

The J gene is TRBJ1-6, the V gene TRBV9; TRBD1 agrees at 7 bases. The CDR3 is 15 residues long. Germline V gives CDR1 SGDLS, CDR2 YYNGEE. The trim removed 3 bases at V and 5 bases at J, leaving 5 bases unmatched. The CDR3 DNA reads TGTGCCAGCAGCGGACAGGGACTGAATAATTCACCCCTCCACTTT. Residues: CASSGQGLNNSPLHF.

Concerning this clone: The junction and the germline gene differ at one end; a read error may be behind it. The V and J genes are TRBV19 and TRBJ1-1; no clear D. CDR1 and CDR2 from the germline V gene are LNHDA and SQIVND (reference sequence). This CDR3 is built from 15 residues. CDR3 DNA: TGTGCCAGTAGTAACAGATTGGGAGGGAACGCTGAAGCTTTCTTT. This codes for CASSNRLGGNAEAFF.

The CDR3 spells CASTDRGTSTDTQYF. The CDR3 DNA is TGTGCCAGCACCGACAGGGGAACTAGCACAGATACGCAGTATTTT. V usage is TRBV6-4 and J usage is TRBJ2-3; 8 bases map to TRBD1. Trimming took 7 bases from V and 0 from J; bases not matched to a gene: 6. Germline assignment: CDR1 MRHNA and CDR2 SNTAGT. The CDR3 loop spans 15 amino acids.